These T cell receptor beta chains were read from a single sample in a study of T-cell reconstitution after alpha-beta-depleted transplantation in children. MiXCR was run by TCRdb on the PCR reads, yielding one entry per CDR3 protein. The table has hundreds of thousands of distinct CDR3 sequences, about an eighth seen once. The specimen comprised PBMCs, mostly from graft donor cells, sampled 360 days after TCRalphabeta/CD19-depleted stem cell transplant. The receptor source for this set is a male patient younger than 18 who had a stem cell transplant for acute myeloid leukemia, so the T cells may come from the graft donor. CDR3s include the opening cysteine and the closing phenylalanine or tryptophan. A D gene is named only where the DNA matches it firmly. Clone size is given for some rows only: seen once, a few or many times, or a class if the clone is expanded.

D: TRBD2; J: TRBJ2-7; length: 13; V: TRBV29-1; size: .; DNA: TGCAGCGTTGTGACTAGCGGGACCTACGAGCAGTACTTC; CDR3: CSVVTSGTYEQYF
D: .; J: TRBJ2-2; length: 14; V: TRBV5-6; size: .; DNA: TGTGCCAGCAGTGTAAACAGGGACACCGGGGAGCTGTTTTTT; CDR3: CASSVNRDTGELFF
D: .; J: TRBJ2-1; length: 17; V: TRBV7-8; size: few; DNA: TGTGCCAGCAGCTTATTTAGCTCCCCGATCTCCTACAATGAGCAGTTCTTC; CDR3: CASSLFSSPISYNEQFF
D: .; J: TRBJ2-5; length: 11; V: TRBV20-1; size: few; DNA: TGCAGTGGAACGGAAGCGGAGACCCAGTACTTC; CDR3: CSGTEAETQYF
D: TRBD2; J: TRBJ2-7; length: 15; V: TRBV7-2; size: .; DNA: TGTGCCAGCAGCTTAGTCGCTAGCGGAGACTACGAGCAGTACTTC; CDR3: CASSLVASGDYEQYF
D: .; J: TRBJ2-5; length: 18; V: TRBV15; size: few; DNA: TGTGCCACCAGCAGAGATTGGGGGGCTTCCCCGTACCAAGAGACCCAGTACTTC; CDR3: CATSRDWGASPYQETQYF
D: .; J: TRBJ1-2; length: 15; V: TRBV7-9; size: few; DNA: TGTGCCAGCAGCTTAGTACCGGGACGGCCTGATGGCTACACCTTC; CDR3: CASSLVPGRPDGYTF
D: TRBD2; J: TRBJ2-1; length: 14; V: TRBV20-1; size: few; DNA: TGCAGTGCTAGACGGCTAGCGGGCTACAATGAGCAGTTCTTC; CDR3: CSARRLAGYNEQFF
D: TRBD1; J: TRBJ1-5; length: 16; V: TRBV12-3/TRBV12-4; size: .; DNA: TGTGCCAGCAGTTTTGACAGGGCCGGCAGCAATCAGCCCCAGCATTTT; CDR3: CASSFDRAGSNQPQHF
D: TRBD2; J: TRBJ2-1; length: 15; V: TRBV20-1; size: .; DNA: TGCAGTGCTAGAGACCCGACTAGCGGCTACAATGAGCAGTTCTTC; CDR3: CSARDPTSGYNEQFF
D: TRBD1; J: TRBJ2-1; length: 16; V: TRBV14; size: many; DNA: TGTGCCAGCAGCACCTTCTACAGGGGGGTCGACAATGAGCAGTTCTTC; CDR3: CASSTFYRGVDNEQFF
D: .; J: TRBJ2-7; length: 13; V: TRBV5-1; size: many; DNA: TGCGCCAGCAGCTCCGGGAACTCCTACGAGCAGTACTTC; CDR3: CASSSGNSYEQYF
D: .; J: TRBJ2-1; length: 15; V: TRBV9; size: .; DNA: TGTGCCAGCAGCGTAGTGGGGGGGGGCATCAATGAGCAGTTCTTC; CDR3: CASSVVGGGINEQFF
D: .; J: TRBJ1-2; length: 15; V: TRBV4-3; size: many; DNA: TGCGCCAGCAGCCAAGATCACATGACAGGATATGGCTACACCTTC; CDR3: CASSQDHMTGYGYTF
D: TRBD1; J: TRBJ2-7; length: 15; V: TRBV9; size: few; DNA: TGTGCCAGCAGCGGGGGACAGGGACATGCCTACGAGCAGTACTTC; CDR3: CASSGGQGHAYEQYF
D: TRBD2; J: TRBJ2-3; length: 14; V: TRBV7-3; size: .; DNA: TGTGCCAGCAGCGTCGGACTAGCGGAAGATACGCAGTATTTT; CDR3: CASSVGLAEDTQYF
D: TRBD1; J: TRBJ1-2; length: 19; V: TRBV5-1; size: .; DNA: TGCGCCAGCATAGGGACAGGGGGCAGGGGCTCGTCGGAAAACTATGGCTACACCTTC; CDR3: CASIGTGGRGSSENYGYTF
D: TRBD2; J: TRBJ2-1; length: 18; V: TRBV11-2; size: .; DNA: TGTGCCAGCAGCTTAGAGAGAGGGGCGGGAGGGCCGCGGAATGAGCAGTTCTTC; CDR3: CASSLERGAGGPRNEQFF
D: .; J: TRBJ2-6; length: 14; V: TRBV7-6; size: .; DNA: TGTGCCAGCAGCTCTACCTCTGGGGCCAACGTCCTGACTTTC; CDR3: CASSSTSGANVLTF
D: TRBD2; J: TRBJ2-7; length: 14; V: TRBV10-3; size: few; DNA: TGTGCCATCAGTTGGACTAGCGGGACCTACGAGCAGTACTTC; CDR3: CAISWTSGTYEQYF
D: TRBD1; J: TRBJ2-7; length: 15; V: TRBV6-2/TRBV6-3; size: .; DNA: TGTGCCAGCAGTTACATCGGACAGGGCACCTACGAGCAGTACTTC; CDR3: CASSYIGQGTYEQYF
D: TRBD1; J: TRBJ2-7; length: 15; V: TRBV28; size: .; DNA: TGTGCCAGCAGTTTATCCCCAGGACAGGGAGCCGAGCAGTACTTC; CDR3: CASSLSPGQGAEQYF
D: TRBD2; J: TRBJ2-2; length: 16; V: TRBV12-3/TRBV12-4; size: .; DNA: TGTGCCAGCAGCCTGACTAGCGGGAGGGGCACCGGGGAGCTGTTTTTT; CDR3: CASSLTSGRGTGELFF
D: TRBD1; J: TRBJ2-6; length: 18; V: TRBV4-3; size: .; DNA: TGCGCCAGCAGCCAAGTTTGGGGGCAGGGGGTTGGGGCCAACGTCCTGACTTTC; CDR3: CASSQVWGQGVGANVLTF
D: TRBD2; J: TRBJ2-7; length: 16; V: TRBV9; size: few; DNA: TGTGCCAGCAGCGTAGGACTAGCGGGAGGGCCGCGCGAGCAGTACTTC; CDR3: CASSVGLAGGPREQYF
D: .; J: TRBJ2-7; length: 14; V: TRBV6-5; size: many; DNA: TGTGCCAGCAAACTCAATGGACAGCTCTACGAGCAGTACTTC; CDR3: CASKLNGQLYEQYF
D: TRBD2; J: TRBJ2-1; length: 14; V: TRBV11-2; size: .; DNA: TGTGCCAGCAGCCCTGGCGGACTAGCGATTGAGCAGTTCTTC; CDR3: CASSPGGLAIEQFF
D: TRBD2; J: TRBJ2-3; length: 15; V: TRBV28; size: many; DNA: TGTGCCAGCAGCCTAGCGGGAGAAAAAACAGATACGCAGTATTTT; CDR3: CASSLAGEKTDTQYF
D: .; J: TRBJ2-2; length: 15; V: TRBV4-3; size: .; DNA: TGCGCCAGCAGCCCCCATCCGGCCAACACCGGGGAGCTGTTTTTT; CDR3: CASSPHPANTGELFF
D: TRBD2; J: TRBJ2-7; length: 16; V: TRBV29-1; size: many; DNA: TGCAGCGTCCAGGGACTAGCGGGAGGGCCCGGGTACGAGCAGTACTTC; CDR3: CSVQGLAGGPGYEQYF
D: .; J: TRBJ1-5; length: 14; V: TRBV20-1; size: .; DNA: TGCAGTGCTAGAGATAGGCGGACCAATCAGCCCCAGCATTTT; CDR3: CSARDRRTNQPQHF
D: TRBD2; J: TRBJ2-3; length: 16; V: TRBV14; size: few; DNA: TGTGCCAGCAGCCACCTGCGGGAGGGCCTTGGAGATACGCAGTATTTT; CDR3: CASSHLREGLGDTQYF
D: .; J: TRBJ2-7; length: 12; V: TRBV7-2; size: few; DNA: TGTGCCAGCACCTGGGGAGGTTCCGAGCAGTACTTC; CDR3: CASTWGGSEQYF
D: TRBD2; J: TRBJ2-3; length: 16; V: TRBV28; size: .; DNA: TGTGCCAGCAGGGGACGACTAGCGGGAGGAACAGATACGCAGTATTTT; CDR3: CASRGRLAGGTDTQYF
D: .; J: TRBJ2-7; length: 10; V: TRBV28; size: many; DNA: TGTGCCAGCAGGGCCCTCCGACTGTACTTC; CDR3: CASRALRLYF
D: .; J: TRBJ2-4; length: 17; V: TRBV29-1; size: .; DNA: TGCAGCGTTTTTAGCGGACTGCTCTTGATAGCCAAAAACATTCAGTACTTC; CDR3: CSVFSGLLLIAKNIQYF
D: TRBD1; J: TRBJ1-4; length: 15; V: TRBV15; size: .; DNA: TGTGCCACCAGCAGCCCAGGGGGGTCTAATGAAAAACTGTTTTTT; CDR3: CATSSPGGSNEKLFF
D: TRBD1; J: TRBJ2-5; length: 13; V: TRBV29-1; size: many; DNA: TGCAGCGTTAAGGGGGCTCTAGGGGAGACCCAGTACTTC; CDR3: CSVKGALGETQYF
D: .; J: TRBJ2-5; length: 11; V: TRBV20-1; size: many; DNA: TGCAGTGCTAACAGACAAGAGACCCAGTACTTC; CDR3: CSANRQETQYF
D: .; J: TRBJ2-7; length: 15; V: TRBV5-6; size: .; DNA: TGTGCCAGCAGCTTGGGGGGTCCTACTGTGGGCGAGCAGTACTTC; CDR3: CASSLGGPTVGEQYF
D: .; J: TRBJ1-4; length: 13; V: TRBV15; size: few; DNA: TGTGCCACCAGCAGAGCACATGGGGAAAAACTGTTTTTT; CDR3: CATSRAHGEKLFF